Below are 5 T cell receptor beta chains sequenced from a single sample in a study of shared clonotypes between healthy human individuals. The method was immunoSEQ multiplex PCR; TCRdb's version includes in-frame clones alone and lacks a portion of them. The sample lists approximately 500,000 clones, about 96% occurring once. The specimen was naive CD4+ T cells sorted from blood. The subset denotes: CD45RA+ positively selected. These receptors all come from a woman in her 30s in good health.

The chain uses TRBV5-1 and TRBJ2-7; 12 nucleotides line up with TRBD1. Germline CDR1 is SGHRS and CDR2 is YFSETQ. J gave up 7 bases and V 3 bases, and 5 bases lay outside the gene matches. CDR3 length: 14 residues. CDR3 sequence reads: CASSSGQGAWEQYF. CDR3 sequence (DNA): TGCGCCAGCAGCTCGGGACAGGGGGCTTGGGAGCAGTACTTC.

This rearrangement joins TRBV19 to TRBJ2-5; 8 bases map to TRBD2. The CDR3 loop spans 16 amino acids. The V segment lost 1 base and the J segment 5 bases; nucleotides outside the gene matches: 9. CDR1 and CDR2 (germline): LNHDA, SQIVND (reference sequence). The CDR3 DNA reads as TGTGCCAGTAGTATAGCGGGAAGCGGGAGATGGGAGACCCAGTACTTC. As protein: CASSIAGSGRWETQYF.

The V call is TRBV15, the J call TRBJ1-4; no firm D call. With 0 bases removed from V and 0 bases from J, the gap between germline ends came to 5 bases. Germline V CDR1 and CDR2: LNHNV, YYDKDF (reference sequence). CDR3 length: 15 residues. DNA of the CDR3: TGTGCCACCAGCAGAGATAAAGCAACTAATGAAAAACTGTTTTTT. Translation gives CATSRDKATNEKLFF.

This clone was seen just once. This chain connects TRBV28 to TRBJ1-3, with 8 bases fitting TRBD1. Unmatched junction bases numbered 3, after V lost 6 bases and J lost 2 bases. Germline V gene data show CDR1 as MDHEN and CDR2 as SYDVKM. CDR3 length: 14 residues. CDR3 coding DNA: TGTGCCAGCAGAAGGGACAGGACTGGAAACACCATATATTTT. It encodes CASRRDRTGNTIYF. Complete variable domain (other parts from reference TRBV28 and TRBJ1-3): DVKVTQSSRYLVKRTGEKVFLECVQDMDHENMFWYRQDPGLGLRLIYFSYDVKMKEKGDIPEGYSVSREKKERFSLILESASTNQTSMYLCASRRDRTGNTIYFGEGSWLTVV.

The chain carries TRBV28 and TRBJ1-4, with unresolved D. This CDR3 comprises 14 residues. V shed 2 bases and J shed 5 bases, with 9 bases lying between them. Germline CDR1 and CDR2: MDHEN and SYDVKM. The CDR3: CASSLTTENEKLFF. The CDR3 DNA reads as TGTGCCAGCAGTTTAACGACGGAGAATGAAAAACTGTTTTTT.